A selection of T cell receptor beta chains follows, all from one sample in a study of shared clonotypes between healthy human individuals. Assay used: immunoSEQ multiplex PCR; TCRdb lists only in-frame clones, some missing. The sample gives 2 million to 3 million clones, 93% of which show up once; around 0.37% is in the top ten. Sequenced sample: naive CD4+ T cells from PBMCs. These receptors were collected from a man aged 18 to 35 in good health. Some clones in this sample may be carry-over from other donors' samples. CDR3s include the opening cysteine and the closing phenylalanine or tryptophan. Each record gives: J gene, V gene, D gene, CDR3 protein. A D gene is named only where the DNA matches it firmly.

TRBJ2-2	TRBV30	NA	CAWSGWRAGELFF
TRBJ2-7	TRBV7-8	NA	CASSLDPLSVTIQYF
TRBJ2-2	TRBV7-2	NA	CASSFWGGRGAGELFF
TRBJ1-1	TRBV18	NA	CASSPPRGGTEAFF
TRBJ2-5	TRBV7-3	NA	CASSPTGQETQYF
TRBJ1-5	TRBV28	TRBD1	CASSPGQGDQPQHF
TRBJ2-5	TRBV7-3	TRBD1	CASSRSMPGTGEETQYF
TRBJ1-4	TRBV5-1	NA	CASSLGQGATNEKLFF
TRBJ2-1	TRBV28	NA	CASSFGRGRVNEQFF
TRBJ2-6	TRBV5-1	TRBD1	CASSPTGTASSGANVLTF
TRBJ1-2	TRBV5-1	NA	CASSRGFGEGYTF
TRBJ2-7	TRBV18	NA	CASSPYTDTTYEQYF
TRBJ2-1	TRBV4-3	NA	CASSLESVTYNEQFF
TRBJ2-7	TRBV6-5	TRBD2	CASSRAGAYEQYF
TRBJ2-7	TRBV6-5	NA	CASSYSPGESYEQYF
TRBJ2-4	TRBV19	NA	CASSSSGPNIQYF
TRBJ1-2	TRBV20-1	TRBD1	CSAGTDYGYTF